Shown below are 23 T cell receptor beta chains from a single sample sequenced in a study of T-cell reconstitution after alpha-beta-depleted transplantation in children. For TCRbeta, the library was prepared with unique molecular identifiers. TCRdb reprocessed the PCR reads with MiXCR, giving one entry per CDR3 protein. Found here are approximately 85,000 distinct CDR3 sequences, about 16% of them singletons; the top ten hold around a fifth. The starting material was PBMCs, mostly from graft donor cells, obtained 180 days after TCRalphabeta/CD19-depleted stem cell transplant. The receptor source for this set is a male patient aged 2-9 years who had a stem cell transplant for acute lymphoblastic leukemia, so the T cells may come from the graft donor.

The chain uses TRBV5-1 and TRBJ2-1; TRBD2 might be the D (5 bases). The germline V gene encodes CDR1 SGHRS and CDR2 YFSETQ. Deletions cut 4 bases from V and 5 bases from J, with 16 bases between. There are 15 residues in the CDR3. DNA of the CDR3: TGCGCCAGCAGCCAGACTACCTCTTATAACAATGAGCAGTTCTTC. Its protein is CASSQTTSYNNEQFF.

The chain couples TRBV2 to TRBJ2-2; 7 positions match TRBD1. The CDR3 totals 16 residues. Germline V gene sequence: CDR1 SNHLY, CDR2 FYNNEI. Unmatched junction bases numbered 10, after V lost 8 bases and J lost 1 base. This CDR3 reads CASWEIGTENTGELFF. DNA of the CDR3: TGTGCCAGCTGGGAAATCGGGACAGAGAACACCGGGGAGCTGTTTTTT.

There are many counts of this clonotype. V is TRBV7-2 and J is TRBJ2-1, with a possible D match to TRBD1 (5 bases). CDR3 length: 13 amino acids. Germline CDR1 SGHTA, CDR2 FQGNSA. The germline V and J ends were trimmed by 3 bases and 10 bases, with 13 bases remaining between them. The CDR3 loop is CASSFKDWGEQFF. In DNA, the CDR3 is TGTGCCAGCAGCTTCAAGGATTGGGGCGAGCAGTTCTTC. Based on the CDR3 plus reference TRBV7-2 and TRBJ2-1, the full variable domain is GAGVSQSPSNKVTEKGKDVELRCDPISGHTALYWYRQSLGQGLEFLIYFQGNSAPDKSGLPSDRFSAERTGGSVSTLTIQRTQQEDSAVYLCASSFKDWGEQFFGPGTRLTVL.

This clonotype came up a few times. The rearrangement joins TRBV5-1 to TRBJ1-2, with D perhaps TRBD1 (5 bases). The germline CDR1 and CDR2 sequences are SGHRS and YFSETQ. Trimming pared 5 bases from V and 5 bases from J, leaving 16 bases between. The CDR3 extends over 14 amino acids. The CDR3 loop reads CASSVQGPDYGYTF. Here the CDR3 DNA reads TGCGCCAGCAGTGTCCAGGGCCCTGATTATGGCTACACCTTC.

This clonotype has only a few counts. The rearrangement uses TRBV7-9 and TRBJ1-2; D is possibly TRBD1 (5 bases). V shed 5 bases and J shed 1 base, with 17 bases lying between them. Per the germline V gene, CDR1 is SEHNR and CDR2 is FQNEAQ (reference sequence). The CDR3 loop spans 16 amino acids. The CDR3 sequence is CASSVLIQGDNYGYTF. In nucleotides, the CDR3 is TGTGCCAGCAGCGTCTTAATTCAGGGTGATAACTATGGCTACACCTTC.

This clonotype was counted a few times. The chain carries TRBV7-2 and TRBJ2-7; 14 nucleotides match TRBD2. The CDR3 has 16 amino acids. V lost 2 bases, J lost 7 bases, and 7 bases stayed unmatched. Germline loops: CDR1 SGHTA, CDR2 FQGNSA. The DNA for the CDR3 is TGTGCCAGCAGCTTAACCGGACTAGCGGGGGGTAGGGAGCAGTACTTC. It is translated as CASSLTGLAGGREQYF.

This clonotype has a handful of counts. V gene TRBV6-2 or TRBV6-3 combines with J gene TRBJ2-7; TRBD2 aligns across 8 bases. With 9 bases clipped from V and 3 bases from J, the junction kept 10 bases outside the gene matches. Per germline, CDR1 MNHEY and CDR2 SVGEGT. The CDR3 runs to 14 residues. The DNA for the CDR3 is TGTGCCAGTACCCGCGTACTAGCGGACTACGAGCAGTACTTC. This codes for CASTRVLADYEQYF.

This clonotype has ten or more counts. One end of the junction is discordant with germline, which a read error may explain. The chain recombines TRBV12-3 or TRBV12-4 with TRBJ2-1, with TRBD1 as a possible D gene (5 bases). The CDR3 spans 13 residues. The CDR3 loop reads CASSFSRANEQFF. The CDR3 DNA reads TGTGCCAGTAGTTTTTCCAGGGCGAATGAGCAGTTCTTC.

Ten or more counts support this clonotype. The chain links TRBV10-2 to TRBJ2-1, with 9 nucleotides matching TRBD2. With 7 bases clipped from V and 10 bases from J, the junction kept 2 bases outside the gene matches. In germline, CDR1 is WSHSY, CDR2 SAAADI. The CDR3 contains 11 residues. DNA for the CDR3: TGCGCCAGCACCCTAGCGGGGGAGCAGTTCTTC. Translation: CASTLAGEQFF.

The chain combines TRBV12-3 or TRBV12-4 with TRBJ1-6; D possibly corresponds to TRBD1 (6 bases). The CDR3 spans 14 residues. Between the trimmed V and J ends, which lost 6 bases and 6 bases, there was a span of 12 bases. CDR3 in DNA: TGTGCCAGCAGCGCAGGGGCCCTTAATTCACCCCTCCACTTT. It encodes CASSAGALNSPLHF.

This clonotype was found a few times. V usage is TRBV5-1 and J usage is TRBJ2-2; 7 bases agree with TRBD1. The V segment lost 6 bases and the J segment 0 bases; nucleotides outside the gene matches: 5. Germline V gives CDR1 SGHRS, CDR2 YFSETQ. This CDR3 spans 15 amino acids. This CDR3 is CASNPTGSNTGELFF. The CDR3 DNA is TGCGCCAGCAACCCGACAGGGTCGAACACCGGGGAGCTGTTTTTT.

This clonotype was counted only a few times. The chain joins TRBV6-5 to TRBJ1-2, with no clear D. The V end was cut by 10 bases, the J end by 9 bases, with 18 bases between. This CDR3 has 12 amino acids. Germline V gene lookup returns CDR1 MNHEY and CDR2 SVGAGI. CDR3: CATNTRHLSYTF. CDR3 DNA: TGTGCCACCAATACCCGACACCTGAGCTACACCTTC.

In its sample, this clonotype was seen a few times. V gene TRBV12-3 or TRBV12-4 combines with J gene TRBJ1-4; 9 bases agree with TRBD1. V lost 5 bases, J lost 10 bases, and 11 bases stayed unmatched. This CDR3 region has 15 residues. This CDR3 reads CASSKLGTGLGKLFF. CDR3 in DNA: TGTGCCAGCAGTAAATTGGGGACAGGGCTTGGAAAACTGTTTTTT.

In its sample, this clonotype was seen a few times. This chain connects TRBV20-1 to TRBJ2-7; weak D call: TRBD2 (5 bases). CDR1 DFQATT and CDR2 SNEGSKA come from the germline V gene (reference sequence). CDR3 length equals 15 residues. Deletions cut 0 bases from V and 3 bases from J, with 15 bases between. This CDR3 reads CSARDRSTGFYEQYF. CDR3 nucleotide sequence: TGCAGTGCTAGAGATCGGTCGACGGGGTTCTACGAGCAGTACTTC.

This clonotype was counted many times. This chain uses TRBV9 with TRBJ1-4; the D is unclear. V was pared by 4 bases and J by 5 bases, with 9 bases between. The germline CDR1 and CDR2 sequences are SGDLS and YYNGEE. The CDR3 is made up of 13 amino acids. The DNA of the CDR3 is TGTGCCAGCAGCCCCCACTCGAATGAAAAACTGTTTTTT. Encoded protein: CASSPHSNEKLFF.

The rearrangement links TRBV28 to TRBJ2-7; TRBD2 aligns across 12 bases. V was pared by 5 bases and J by 2 bases, with 7 bases of the junction left unmatched. The germline V gene encodes CDR1 MDHEN and CDR2 SYDVKM. The CDR3 is 16 amino acids. This CDR3 reads CASSPLAGGRTYEQYF. DNA for the CDR3: TGTGCCAGCAGTCCACTAGCGGGAGGCCGTACCTACGAGCAGTACTTC.

The table lists this clonotype with a few counts. The chain links TRBV7-8 to TRBJ2-6, with TRBD1 identical over 7 bases. This CDR3 is built from 20 residues. Trimming at V came to 3 bases and at J to 1 base, leaving 15 bases not matched to a gene. Germline CDR1 reads SGHVS; CDR2 reads FQNEAQ. The CDR3 DNA sequence: TGTGCCAGCAGCTTCCCGTACCCGGACAGGAAAAGGTCTGGGGCCAACGTCCTGACTTTC. Its translation: CASSFPYPDRKRSGANVLTF.

About this clonotype itself: An end of the junction does not agree with germline; a read error may underlie this. The CDR3 DNA reads as TGTGCCAGCAGGAACAATGAGCCCCAGCATTTT. Translation gives CASRNNEPQHF. The chain recombines TRBV6-2 or TRBV6-3 with TRBJ1-5; D ambiguous. The CDR3 runs to 11 residues. Germline-derived CDR1 and CDR2 are MNHEY and SVGEGT.

The chain is built from TRBV5-1 and TRBJ2-5, with D possibly called TRBD1 or TRBD2 (5 bases each). V lost 4 bases to trimming and J lost 4 bases, with 11 bases between them. CDR1 SGHRS and CDR2 YFSETQ come from the germline V gene. This CDR3 is built from 13 residues. The CDR3 DNA reads as TGCGCCAGCAGCCAGGTGGGGACAGAGACCCAGTACTTC. Protein sequence: CASSQVGTETQYF. Filled out from reference TRBV5-1 and TRBJ2-5, the complete variable domain reads KAGVTQTPRYLIKTRGQQVTLSCSPISGHRSVSWYQQTPGQGLQFLFEYFSETQRNKGNFPGRFSGRQFSNSRSEMNVSTLELGDSALYLCASSQVGTETQYFGPGTRLLVL.

This clonotype has only a few counts. The chain is built from TRBV19 and TRBJ1-1; D perhaps matches TRBD1 (6 bases). CDR1 is LNHDA and CDR2 is SQIVND in the germline V gene (reference sequence). CDR3 length: 14 amino acids. Between the trimmed V and J ends, which lost 4 bases and 5 bases, there was a span of 14 bases. The CDR3 bases are TGTGCCAGTAGTACCCAACAGGGTAGGACTGAAGCTTTCTTT. Translated: CASSTQQGRTEAFF.

This clonotype turned up a few times. V gene TRBV7-2 combines with J gene TRBJ2-3; a weak D match, TRBD2 (5 bases). The germline V and J ends were trimmed by 4 bases and 1 base, with 18 bases remaining between them. This CDR3 is 17 amino acids long. CDR1 is SGHTA, CDR2 FQGNSA, per germline. The CDR3 region has the DNA TGTGCCAGCAGCTATACCGGACTCCCCCGGGGCACAGATACGCAGTATTTT. Encoded protein: CASSYTGLPRGTDTQYF.

This clonotype has more than one count but fewer than ten. The chain uses TRBV6-2 or TRBV6-3 and TRBJ1-1; D remains ambiguous. There are 14 residues in the CDR3. Germline CDR1 reads MNHEY; CDR2 reads SVGEGT. V lost 1 base to trimming and J lost 7 bases, with 13 bases between them. The CDR3 DNA follows: TGTGCCAGCAGTTACTTCGGCGAGCGGGATGAAGCTTTCTTT. This encodes CASSYFGERDEAFF.

This sequence joins TRBV7-9 and TRBJ2-1, with D possibly called TRBD1 or TRBD2 (5 bases each). CDR1 and CDR2 (germline): SEHNR, FQNEAQ (reference sequence). This CDR3 spans 16 amino acids. The V gene lost 1 base and the J gene lost 6 bases, with 16 bases spanning the gap. The CDR3 bases are TGTGCCAGCAGCTTAGGCGAGCCCCCCGGGACCAATGAGCAGTTCTTC. It codes for CASSLGEPPGTNEQFF.